This TCR beta chain was identified in a study of blood T cell repertoires in COVID-19. The CDR3 spans 17 residues. Trimming cost V 7 bases and J 0 bases; bases outside gene matches: 7. Per the germline V gene, CDR1 is LNHDA and CDR2 is SQIVND (reference sequence). Sequencing was performed with immunoSEQ multiplex PCR; in TCRdb, only in-frame clones are kept and a portion is missing. Among fewer than 300,000 clones, around 92% were seen once, and the ten largest hold 2% to 3%. This chain connects TRBV19 to TRBJ2-3, with TRBD2 matching 13 bases. The sequenced sample consisted of peripheral blood. This sequence was found in a person aged 18-29 years with COVID-19, enrolled during active disease. Here the CDR3 reads CASNLGLAGPSTDTQYF. Here the CDR3 DNA reads TGTGCCAGTAATTTGGGACTAGCGGGGCCTAGCACAGATACGCAGTATTTT.